One sample yielded the 22 T cell receptor beta chains listed below, sequenced in a study of T cell clonality in common variable immunodeficiency. The table came from immunoSEQ multiplex PCR; TCRdb's copy has only in-frame clones and leaves some out. Recorded here are about 28,000 clones, none singletons. The sample comprised peripheral blood mononuclear cells. These receptors all come from a person aged 18 to 75 in good health.

This clone has more than one count but fewer than ten. The read ends 3 residues early relative to the CDR3; the germline J gene fills the gap. The V gene is TRBV10-3, the J gene TRBJ2-7, with D tentatively TRBD1 (6 bases). V dropped 2 bases and J dropped 3 bases, with 8 bases sitting between them. The CDR3 has 13 amino acids. Per germline, CDR1 ENHRY and CDR2 SYGVKD. The sequenced part of the CDR3 DNA is TGTGCCATCAGTGAGACGGACAGCTACGAG. Amino acid sequence: CAISETDSYE. The whole CDR3 region reads CAISETDSYEQYF.

In the case of this clone: Its ends do not fully match the called genes, so a read error is possible. The missing CDR3 end, 3 residues past where the read stops, is filled in from the germline J gene. The genes are TRBV7-7 and TRBJ2-3, with TRBD1 matching over 9 bases. CDR1 SSHAT and CDR2 FNYEAQ come from the germline V gene (reference sequence). The CDR3 contains 15 residues. The CDR3 spells CASSLGQGHTDTQYF. Partial CDR3 DNA: TGTGCTAGCAGCTTAGGACAGGGGCACACAGATACG.

This clone appeared a few times. The read ends 3 residues shy of where the CDR3 ends; the end is completed using the germline J gene. This specimen includes other DNA sequences encoding the same CDR3. The chain joins TRBV18 to TRBJ2-5; D call uncertain. V shed 6 bases and J shed 5 bases, with 25 bases lying between them. CDR3 length: 17 residues. Germline CDR1 and CDR2: KGHSH and LQKENI. Incomplete CDR3 DNA: TGTGCCAGCTCCCCCCCCTGGGCGAGGCTGTGGGCCGAGACC. Its protein is CASSPPWARLWAET. The whole CDR3 protein is CASSPPWARLWAETQYF. Full variable domain (rest looked up from reference TRBV18 and TRBJ2-5): NAGVMQNPRHLVRRRGQEARLRCSPMKGHSHVYWYRQLPEEGLKFMVYLQKENIIDESGMPKERFSAEFPKEGPSILRIQQVVRGDSAAYFCASSPPWARLWAETQYFGPGTRLLVL.

Of note for this clone: The read gets to within 3 residues of the CDR3 end, and the germline J gene fills in the rest. The chain links TRBV19 to TRBJ2-3, with TRBD2 matching over 8 bases. Germline values: CDR1 LNHDA, CDR2 SQIVND (reference sequence). The CDR3 is 15 amino acids. The sequenced part of the CDR3 DNA is TGTGCCAGTAGTATCACGGGGCGGGGGGATCAGCCG. Protein sequence: CASSITGRGDQP. The CDR3 in its entirety is CASSITGRGDQPQYF.

This clone has ten or more counts. The read terminates 3 residues before the CDR3 end, so the remaining end is supplied by the germline J gene. V usage is TRBV20-1 and J usage is TRBJ2-2, with 7 bases aligning to TRBD2. Trimming removed 0 bases from V and 6 bases from J; junction bases left unmatched: 4. The CDR3 runs to 14 residues. Germline CDR1 and CDR2: DFQATT and SNEGSKA (reference sequence). The part of the CDR3 DNA that was read is TGCAGTGCTAGAGATCGTCTAGCGGCCGGGGAG. Its protein product is CSARDRLAAGE. Given in full, the CDR3 is CSARDRLAAGELFF.

Many counts were recorded for this clone. Read sequence stops 3 residues before the CDR3 end, and the germline J gene provides the missing end. V and J are TRBV29-1 and TRBJ2-2; 13 bases fit TRBD2. The CDR3 is 18 residues long. Trimming removed 4 bases from V and 0 bases from J; junction bases left unmatched: 8. The V gene's germline CDR1 is SQVTM and CDR2 ANQGSEA. The sequenced part of the CDR3 DNA is TGCAGCGTTGGAGGGACTAGCGGGGTGTTCGCGAACACCGGGGAG. It codes for CSVGGTSGVFANTGE. The full CDR3 protein reads CSVGGTSGVFANTGELFF.

The CDR3 bases that were read are TGTGCCAGCAGCCAGTCGGCAGGGGGTTATCAGCCG. This encodes CASSQSAGGYQP. The CDR3 in its entirety is CASSQSAGGYQPQYF. V and J are TRBV7-3 and TRBJ2-3; 7 bases fit TRBD1. The sequence runs out 3 residues before the end of the CDR3; the remainder is reconstructed from the germline J gene. Germline CDR1 is SGHTA and CDR2 is FQGTGA. The CDR3 has 15 amino acids.

On this clone itself: The CDR3 is cut off 3 residues early in the read; its end comes from the germline J gene. The chain is built from TRBV11-3 and TRBJ2-7; D may be TRBD1 (6 bases). V lost 3 bases to trimming and J lost 4 bases, with 10 bases between them. The length of the CDR3 is 13 residues. Germline loops: CDR1 SGHNT, CDR2 YENEEA. The CDR3 bases that were read are TGTGCCAGCAGCTTCCTCCAGGGGTACGAG. Translation: CASSFLQGYE. The whole CDR3 is CASSFLQGYEQYF. The variable domain in full, with the rest retrieved from reference TRBV11-3 and TRBJ2-7, is EAGVVQSPRYKIIEKKQPVAFWCNPISGHNTLYWYLQNLGQGPELLIRYENEEAVDDSQLPKDRFSAERLKGVDSTLKIQPAELGDSAVYLCASSFLQGYEQYFGPGTRLTVT.

This clone is medium-sized by share. The read stops 3 residues short of the end of the CDR3; the missing end is completed from the germline J gene. V and J are TRBV20-1 and TRBJ2-2; TRBD2 aligns across 10 bases. The germline V gene encodes CDR1 DFQATT and CDR2 SNEGSKA (reference sequence). This CDR3 is built from 15 residues. The J segment lost 5 bases and the V segment lost 4 bases, leaving 7 bases of the junction unmatched. CDR3 DNA (partial): TGCAGTGCTAAGCGGGGGGGCCGGGATACCGGGGAG. Residues: CSAKRGGRDTGE. The entire CDR3 sequence reads CSAKRGGRDTGELFF.

This clone appeared many times. The read terminates 3 residues before the CDR3 end, so the remaining end is supplied by the germline J gene. The chain has TRBV5-6 and TRBJ1-2; D may be TRBD1 (5 bases). The CDR3 loop spans 13 amino acids. The V gene's germline CDR1 is SGHDT and CDR2 YYEEEE. V was clipped by 4 bases and J by 6 bases, with 13 bases between them. This CDR3 reads CASSTAQGDGYTF. The part of the CDR3 DNA that was read is TGTGCCAGCAGCACAGCTCAGGGCGATGGC.

This clone was detected a few times. Coverage ceases 3 residues before the CDR3 finishes, and the germline J gene fills in the end. The genes are TRBV7-9 and TRBJ1-1, with D tentatively TRBD1 (6 bases). The CDR3 has 15 residues. Trimming left V 5 bases short and J 3 bases short, with 16 bases between. Germline CDR1 is SEHNR and CDR2 is FQNEAQ (reference sequence). The covered CDR3 bases are TGTGCCAGCAGCCTCAGGACAGAGACTTACACTGAA. It specifies CASSLRTETYTE. The whole CDR3 protein is CASSLRTETYTEAFF. Complete variable domain (other parts from reference TRBV7-9 and TRBJ1-1): DTGVSQNPRHKITKRGQNVTFRCDPISEHNRLYWYRQTLGQGPEFLTYFQNEAQLEKSRLLSDRFSAERPKGSFSTLEIQRTEQGDSAMYLCASSLRTETYTEAFFGQGTRLTVV.

Ten or more counts support this clone. The read comes to an end 3 residues before the CDR3 does, leaving the germline J gene to fill in the end. This chain uses TRBV23-1 with TRBJ2-7, with 7 bases aligning to TRBD1. TRBV23-1 is flagged as an ORF with uncertain function. V trimming: 8 bases; J trimming: 4 bases; junction bases outside the gene matches: 11. This CDR3 region has 14 residues. CDR3 bases read: TGCGCCAGCCGAATGGGACAGAAGGATTACGAG. It translates to CASRMGQKDYE. The CDR3 as a whole reads CASRMGQKDYEQYF.

This clone has a count of ten or more. From the germline J gene comes the end of the CDR3, since the read stops 3 residues before it. J is TRBJ1-1 and V is TRBV4-1, with no clear D. Germline values: CDR1 MGHRA, CDR2 YSYEKL. This CDR3 has 16 amino acids. CDR3 in amino acids: CASSLLQVPPTNGAFF. CDR3 DNA, as far as it was read: TGCGCCAGCAGCCTACTCCAGGTGCCCCCCACCAACGGA.

This clone was counted ten times or more. The CDR3 goes on 3 residues after the read ends, and that part is filled in from the germline J gene. V gene TRBV5-1 combines with J gene TRBJ1-1, with D unresolved. V lost 5 bases and J lost 1, with 12 bases in between. This CDR3 spans 14 amino acids. Germline V gene lookup returns CDR1 SGHRS and CDR2 YFSETQ. Incomplete CDR3 DNA: TGCGCCAGCAGTCCGGGTGAAGCGAACACTGAA. Amino acids: CASSPGEANTE. The full CDR3 protein reads CASSPGEANTEAFF. The variable domain in full, with the rest retrieved from reference TRBV5-1 and TRBJ1-1, is KAGVTQTPRYLIKTRGQQVTLSCSPISGHRSVSWYQQTPGQGLQFLFEYFSETQRNKGNFPGRFSGRQFSNSRSEMNVSTLELGDSALYLCASSPGEANTEAFFGQGTRLTVV.

This clone has at least ten counts. The missing CDR3 end, 3 residues past where the read stops, is filled in from the germline J gene. The chain joins TRBV20-1 to TRBJ2-2; 9 bases align to TRBD2. The CDR3 has 15 amino acids. V shed 5 bases, J shed 2 bases, and the junction held 6 bases outside the gene matches. Germline assignment: CDR1 DFQATT and CDR2 SNEGSKA (reference sequence). The CDR3 DNA, read in part, is TGCAGTGCTGGAGGACTAGCGAGCAACACCGGGGAG. This codes for CSAGGLASNTGE. The whole CDR3 region reads CSAGGLASNTGELFF.

A remark on this clone: The CDR3 extends 3 residues past the end of the read, so its final part is completed from the germline J gene. This chain links TRBV7-8 with TRBJ2-2; 8 bases agree with TRBD2. Unmatched junction bases numbered 12, after V lost 5 bases and J lost 4 bases. This CDR3 has 17 amino acids. Germline V lookup: CDR1 SGHVS, CDR2 FQNEAQ. The sequenced part of the CDR3 DNA is TGTGCCAGCAGCAGCACCTTGACGGGGGGGCCCACCGGGGAG. Its protein product is CASSSTLTGGPTGE. The full CDR3 is CASSSTLTGGPTGELFF.

This clone was observed at least ten times. The read gets to within 3 residues of the CDR3 end, and the germline J gene fills in the rest. The chain combines TRBV6-1 with TRBJ1-1, with D uncertain. The CDR3 has 13 amino acids. Per the germline V gene, CDR1 is MNHNS and CDR2 is SASEGT. Trimming pared 3 bases from V and 7 bases from J, leaving 12 bases between. The CDR3 bases that were read are TGTGCCAGCAGTGAGAGGGCCGTTTATGAA. Its translation is CASSERAVYE. The whole CDR3 protein is CASSERAVYEAFF.

This clone has a count of ten or more. CDR3: CASSVSGGMYEQFF. The CDR3 DNA, read in part, is TGTGCCAGCAGCGTGAGCGGGGGGATGTATGAG. The rearrangement links TRBV6-4 to TRBJ2-1; 9 positions match TRBD2. Read sequence stops 3 residues before the CDR3 end, and the germline J gene provides the missing end. Germline values: CDR1 MRHNA, CDR2 SNTAGT. The V and J ends lost 6 bases and 8 bases, in that order; junction bases with no gene match: 8. CDR3 size: 14 residues.

A word on this clone: The CDR3 extends 3 residues past the end of the read, so its final part is completed from the germline J gene. The chain couples TRBV7-2 to TRBJ2-3; 8 bases agree with TRBD1. Germline-derived CDR1 and CDR2 are SGHTA and FQGNSA. This CDR3 spans 15 amino acids. Incomplete CDR3 DNA: TGTGCCAGCAGCCCGAGGGACAGGAGGAAGGAGACG. It translates to CASSPRDRRKET. The entire CDR3 protein reads CASSPRDRRKETQYF.

Worth noting for this clone: The read halts 3 residues ahead of the CDR3 end, with the missing end drawn from the germline J gene. This chain connects TRBV7-3 to TRBJ1-2; 8 bases are shared with TRBD1. Trimming cost V 4 bases and J 6 bases; bases outside gene matches: 10. Germline V lookup: CDR1 SGHTA, CDR2 FQGTGA. The CDR3 has 15 amino acids. CDR3 sequence reads: CASSCGGRGHDGYTF. Incomplete CDR3 DNA: TGTGCCAGCAGCTGTGGGGGCAGGGGGCATGATGGC.

This clone was detected ten times or more. The observed sequence ends 3 residues before the CDR3 terminus, with the missing tail filled in from the germline J gene. This chain links TRBV10-3 with TRBJ2-3, with D hard to call. Per germline, CDR1 ENHRY and CDR2 SYGVKD. The CDR3 has 13 residues. Trimming left V 1 base short and J 6 bases short, with 8 bases between. The sequenced part of the CDR3 DNA is TGTGCCATCAGTGAGTACTCTGCGGATACG. Its translation: CAISEYSADT. The full-length CDR3 reads as CAISEYSADTQYF.

This clone was detected ten times or more. The sequenced fragment ends 3 residues before the CDR3 boundary, so the rest is inferred from the germline J gene. The chain joins TRBV14 to TRBJ1-1; D remains unclear. The V end lost 0 bases, the J end lost 1 base, and 3 bases lay between the germline ends. The CDR3 is made up of 13 amino acids. Germline CDR1 and CDR2: SGHDN and FVKESK. The CDR3 spells CASSQEANTEAFF. The DNA read from the CDR3 is TGTGCCAGCAGCCAAGAAGCGAACACTGAA.